This T cell receptor (beta chain) was sequenced in a study of T cell clonality in common variable immunodeficiency. The germline gives CDR1 DFQATT, CDR2 SNEGSKA (reference sequence). The CDR3 sequence is 13 residues long. The data were produced by immunoSEQ multiplex PCR, yet TCRdb's version contains in-frame clones alone and is incomplete. This sample has approximately 60,000 clones and no singletons, with approximately 0.84% in the ten largest. There are a few counts of this clone. Possible read error: a much larger clone is one base away. The sequence runs out 3 residues before the end of the CDR3; the remainder is reconstructed from the germline J gene.

The chain carries TRBV20-1 and TRBJ2-5; 10 nucleotides agree with TRBD2. The sample taken for sequencing was peripheral blood mononuclear cells. The sequence was collected from a person aged 18 to 69 in good health. CDR3: CTSLSLAGDTQYF. The sequenced part of the CDR3 DNA is TGCACCTCCTTGTCCCTAGCGGGGGATACC.